One T cell receptor beta chain is described in this entry. The data belong to a study of blood T cell repertoires in COVID-19. Overall study context: COVID-19 samples, acute and convalescent, were from the United States, Italy and Spain. Sample material is recorded as cDNA or gDNA derived from T cells, B-cell-depleted T cells, or PBMCs.

Germline CDR1 SGHRS, CDR2 YFSETQ. V was pared by 1 base and J by 6 bases, with 7 bases between. This CDR3 comprises 12 residues. In the study's own analysis: Reference gene primer amplification in the assay estimated nucleated cell counts. Libraries were prepared by immunoSEQ multiplex PCR; TCRdb keeps only in-frame clonotypes and omits some of them. The V and J calls and clone size were taken over from that table, and D and trimming were inferred from the DNA. The table includes 84,000 or so clones, approximately 80% detected once. Sequencing used peripheral blood. The rearrangement uses TRBV5-1 and TRBJ1-2, with a tentative D call TRBD1 (5 bases). The TCR was taken from a human donor in a cohort sampled during active COVID-19. DNA of the CDR3: TGCGCCAGCAGCTTGCAAGGGGATGGCTACACCTTC. It yields the protein CASSLQGDGYTF.